The rows below give T cell receptor beta chains drawn from one sample of a study of T cells in Graves' hyperthyroidism and ophthalmopathy. TCRdb reprocessed the multiplex PCR reads via MiXCR and lists one record per CDR3 protein. The table shows hundreds of thousands of distinct CDR3 sequences, with approximately 15% occurring only once. The sequenced material came from blood. These receptors originate from a woman aged 18-29 years with Graves' hyperthyroidism. Each CDR3 is given with its conserved first and last residue. Fields, in order: CDR3 protein, CDR3 DNA, J gene, D gene, V gene, clone size. D genes are given only for firm matches. Rows may omit the clone size; those that give it use once, few, many or a size class.

cdr3_aa: CASRSFRDSSYEQYF
cdr3_nt: TGTGCCAGCAGGAGCTTTAGGGACAGCTCCTACGAGCAGTACTTC
j_call: TRBJ2-7
d_call: TRBD1
v_call: TRBV6-1
clone_size: -

cdr3_aa: CAIKPAEGTEAFF
cdr3_nt: TGTGCCATCAAGCCGGCTGAAGGCACTGAAGCTTTCTTT
j_call: TRBJ1-1
d_call: -
v_call: TRBV10-3
clone_size: many

cdr3_aa: CASSQSSGRAYEQYF
cdr3_nt: TGTGCCAGCAGCCAAAGTAGCGGGAGGGCCTACGAGCAGTACTTC
j_call: TRBJ2-7
d_call: TRBD2
v_call: TRBV4-2
clone_size: many

cdr3_aa: CASSLRLSGTSYNEQFF
cdr3_nt: TGTGCCAGCAGCTTGCGTCTGAGCGGTACTTCCTACAATGAGCAGTTCTTC
j_call: TRBJ2-1
d_call: -
v_call: TRBV7-8
clone_size: few

cdr3_aa: CASSRDRGPSGDTQYF
cdr3_nt: TGTGCCAGCAGCAGAGACAGGGGTCCTTCCGGAGATACGCAGTATTTT
j_call: TRBJ2-3
d_call: TRBD1
v_call: TRBV7-8
clone_size: many

cdr3_aa: CASNKDRRTAQHF
cdr3_nt: TGTGCCAGTAACAAGGATCGACGGACCGCCCAGCATTTT
j_call: TRBJ1-5
d_call: -
v_call: TRBV19
clone_size: few

cdr3_aa: CSARFRTSGFYNEQFF
cdr3_nt: TGCAGTGCTAGATTCCGGACTAGCGGGTTCTACAATGAGCAGTTCTTC
j_call: TRBJ2-1
d_call: TRBD2
v_call: TRBV20-1
clone_size: few

cdr3_aa: CASSLGTTNTGELFF
cdr3_nt: TGTGCCAGCAGCTTAGGGACAACGAACACCGGGGAGCTGTTTTTT
j_call: TRBJ2-2
d_call: -
v_call: TRBV7-9
clone_size: many

cdr3_aa: CASSPESTGNTEAFF
cdr3_nt: TGTGCCAGCTCACCGGAAAGTACAGGGAACACTGAAGCTTTCTTT
j_call: TRBJ1-1
d_call: -
v_call: TRBV18
clone_size: many

cdr3_aa: CASRASGRVLNNEQFF
cdr3_nt: TGTGCCAGCAGGGCCAGCGGGAGAGTCCTCAACAATGAGCAGTTCTTC
j_call: TRBJ2-1
d_call: TRBD2
v_call: TRBV6-1
clone_size: many

cdr3_aa: CASSQGPNNQPQHF
cdr3_nt: TGTGCCAGCAGCCAAGGACCGAACAATCAGCCCCAGCATTTT
j_call: TRBJ1-5
d_call: -
v_call: TRBV2
clone_size: -

cdr3_aa: CAISERTSGSYEQYF
cdr3_nt: TGTGCCATCAGTGAGCGGACTAGCGGCTCCTACGAGCAGTACTTC
j_call: TRBJ2-7
d_call: TRBD2
v_call: TRBV10-3
clone_size: many

cdr3_aa: CASSSSRGGPNTGELFF
cdr3_nt: TGTGCCAGCAGCTCCTCAAGAGGCGGACCCAACACCGGGGAGCTGTTTTTT
j_call: TRBJ2-2
d_call: -
v_call: TRBV7-9
clone_size: few

cdr3_aa: CSAVGGVNTEAFF
cdr3_nt: TGCAGCGCCGTGGGGGGAGTGAACACTGAAGCTTTCTTT
j_call: TRBJ1-1
d_call: -
v_call: TRBV29-1
clone_size: many

cdr3_aa: CACGLAANTGELFF
cdr3_nt: TGTGCCTGCGGACTCGCAGCGAACACCGGGGAGCTGTTTTTT
j_call: TRBJ2-2
d_call: -
v_call: TRBV12-3/TRBV12-4
clone_size: few

cdr3_aa: CATEMGYGYTF
cdr3_nt: TGTGCCACCGAAATGGGCTATGGCTACACCTTC
j_call: TRBJ1-2
d_call: -
v_call: TRBV28
clone_size: few

cdr3_aa: CASSFNLNSPLHF
cdr3_nt: TGTGCCAGCAGCTTTAACCTTAATTCACCCCTCCACTTT
j_call: TRBJ1-6
d_call: -
v_call: TRBV7-8
clone_size: -

cdr3_aa: CSAGGAYEQYF
cdr3_nt: TGCAGTGCTGGCGGCGCCTACGAGCAGTACTTC
j_call: TRBJ2-7
d_call: -
v_call: TRBV20-1
clone_size: many

cdr3_aa: CASSFRDRGFYEQYF
cdr3_nt: TGTGCCAGCAGTTTTAGGGACAGGGGATTCTACGAGCAGTACTTC
j_call: TRBJ2-7
d_call: TRBD1
v_call: TRBV12-3/TRBV12-4
clone_size: many

cdr3_aa: CASSSLGRTDTQYF
cdr3_nt: TGTGCCAGCAGCTCCCTCGGCCGCACAGATACGCAGTATTTT
j_call: TRBJ2-3
d_call: -
v_call: TRBV5-6
clone_size: many

cdr3_aa: CSVGGEGHQVSDTQYF
cdr3_nt: TGCAGCGTTGGAGGCGAAGGTCATCAGGTCTCAGATACGCAGTATTTT
j_call: TRBJ2-3
d_call: -
v_call: TRBV29-1
clone_size: -

cdr3_aa: CASVGTVGPGNTIYF
cdr3_nt: TGTGCCAGCGTGGGGACAGTTGGACCTGGAAACACCATATATTTT
j_call: TRBJ1-3
d_call: TRBD1
v_call: TRBV28
clone_size: many

cdr3_aa: CASSKGPESTDTQYF
cdr3_nt: TGTGCCAGCAGTAAGGGTCCGGAGAGCACAGATACGCAGTATTTT
j_call: TRBJ2-3
d_call: -
v_call: TRBV2
clone_size: few

cdr3_aa: CASSSPPRQPQHF
cdr3_nt: TGTGCCAGCAGTTCTCCTCCACGTCAGCCCCAGCATTTT
j_call: TRBJ1-5
d_call: -
v_call: TRBV28
clone_size: many

cdr3_aa: CASSSADWASEETRYF
cdr3_nt: TGTGCCAGCAGTTCCGCCGACTGGGCCTCAGAAGAGACCCGGTACTTC
j_call: TRBJ2-5
d_call: -
v_call: TRBV7-2
clone_size: -

cdr3_aa: CASSVAGGGSYEQYF
cdr3_nt: TGTGCCAGCAGTGTCGCAGGGGGTGGCTCCTACGAGCAGTACTTC
j_call: TRBJ2-7
d_call: TRBD1
v_call: TRBV27
clone_size: many

cdr3_aa: CASTLGTVNTEAFF
cdr3_nt: TGTGCCAGCACCCTCGGGACGGTTAACACTGAAGCTTTCTTT
j_call: TRBJ1-1
d_call: -
v_call: TRBV5-6
clone_size: -

cdr3_aa: CASSLDLYRVNTGELFF
cdr3_nt: TGTGCCAGCAGCTTAGATCTCTACCGGGTGAACACCGGGGAGCTGTTTTTT
j_call: TRBJ2-2
d_call: -
v_call: TRBV11-2
clone_size: many

cdr3_aa: CSAGPGTRGYTF
cdr3_nt: TGCAGTGCTGGGCCCGGGACCCGCGGCTACACCTTC
j_call: TRBJ1-2
d_call: -
v_call: TRBV20-1
clone_size: -

cdr3_aa: CSARPPGQGNSPLHF
cdr3_nt: TGCAGTGCTAGGCCTCCGGGACAGGGTAATTCACCCCTCCACTTT
j_call: TRBJ1-6
d_call: TRBD1
v_call: TRBV20-1
clone_size: many

cdr3_aa: CASSRWTGTLVDTQYF
cdr3_nt: TGTGCCAGCAGCCGATGGACAGGGACCTTAGTGGATACGCAGTATTTT
j_call: TRBJ2-3
d_call: TRBD1
v_call: TRBV11-2
clone_size: many

cdr3_aa: CASSLGGTKPYEQYF
cdr3_nt: TGTGCCAGCAGCTTAGGCGGGACTAAACCCTACGAGCAGTACTTC
j_call: TRBJ2-7
d_call: TRBD2
v_call: TRBV13
clone_size: many

cdr3_aa: CAISERQGESYEQYF
cdr3_nt: TGTGCCATCAGTGAGCGACAGGGGGAGTCCTACGAGCAGTACTTC
j_call: TRBJ2-7
d_call: TRBD1
v_call: TRBV10-3
clone_size: few

cdr3_aa: CASSQDPYNEQFF
cdr3_nt: TGTGCCAGCAGCCAAGATCCCTACAATGAGCAGTTCTTC
j_call: TRBJ2-1
d_call: -
v_call: TRBV3-1
clone_size: many

cdr3_aa: CSAIRARTDTQYF
cdr3_nt: TGCAGTGCTATCAGGGCTCGCACAGATACGCAGTATTTT
j_call: TRBJ2-3
d_call: -
v_call: TRBV20-1
clone_size: many

cdr3_aa: CASSARTLYNEQFF
cdr3_nt: TGTGCCAGCAGTGCCCGGACCCTCTACAATGAGCAGTTCTTC
j_call: TRBJ2-1
d_call: -
v_call: TRBV6-1
clone_size: few

cdr3_aa: CASVLAGVYNEQFF
cdr3_nt: TGTGCCAGTGTACTAGCGGGTGTCTACAATGAGCAGTTCTTC
j_call: TRBJ2-1
d_call: TRBD2
v_call: TRBV28
clone_size: many

cdr3_aa: CASSSPGEGRIYEQYF
cdr3_nt: TGCGCCAGCAGCTCCCCTGGGGAAGGGAGGATTTACGAGCAGTACTTC
j_call: TRBJ2-7
d_call: -
v_call: TRBV5-1
clone_size: -

cdr3_aa: CSVNTGGWETQYF
cdr3_nt: TGCAGCGTCAACACAGGGGGCTGGGAGACCCAGTACTTC
j_call: TRBJ2-5
d_call: TRBD1
v_call: TRBV29-1
clone_size: -

cdr3_aa: CSARGAPSSGNTETQYF
cdr3_nt: TGCAGTGCTAGAGGGGCTCCATCATCAGGGAACACGGAGACCCAGTACTTC
j_call: TRBJ2-5
d_call: -
v_call: TRBV20-1
clone_size: -

cdr3_aa: CASSLVFKAEQFF
cdr3_nt: TGTGCCAGCAGCTTAGTTTTTAAAGCGGAGCAGTTCTTC
j_call: TRBJ2-1
d_call: -
v_call: TRBV7-9
clone_size: many

cdr3_aa: CASSGQSEKLFF
cdr3_nt: TGTGCCAGCAGTGGACAGAGTGAAAAACTGTTTTTT
j_call: TRBJ1-4
d_call: -
v_call: TRBV2
clone_size: few

cdr3_aa: CASSLKGFDEQFF
cdr3_nt: TGTGCCAGCAGCTTAAAAGGGTTTGATGAGCAGTTCTTC
j_call: TRBJ2-1
d_call: -
v_call: TRBV7-6
clone_size: many

cdr3_aa: CASPFGGEAVMNTGELFF
cdr3_nt: TGTGCCAGCCCTTTTGGCGGGGAGGCTGTTATGAACACCGGGGAGCTGTTTTTT
j_call: TRBJ2-2
d_call: -
v_call: TRBV7-9
clone_size: -

cdr3_aa: CSVAMNTEAFF
cdr3_nt: TGCAGCGTCGCTATGAACACTGAAGCTTTCTTT
j_call: TRBJ1-1
d_call: -
v_call: TRBV29-1
clone_size: few

cdr3_aa: CASNALAGVNSYEQYF
cdr3_nt: TGTGCCAGCAACGCACTAGCGGGAGTTAACTCCTACGAGCAGTACTTC
j_call: TRBJ2-7
d_call: TRBD2
v_call: TRBV28
clone_size: many

cdr3_aa: CASSYSMTNYGYTF
cdr3_nt: TGTGCCAGCAGTTACAGCATGACTAACTATGGCTACACCTTC
j_call: TRBJ1-2
d_call: -
v_call: TRBV6-5
clone_size: -

cdr3_aa: CAWIPRAWDTQYF
cdr3_nt: TGTGCCTGGATCCCCCGGGCGTGGGATACGCAGTATTTT
j_call: TRBJ2-3
d_call: -
v_call: TRBV30
clone_size: many

cdr3_aa: CAIRRGGTEAFF
cdr3_nt: TGTGCCATCCGCAGGGGGGGCACTGAAGCTTTCTTT
j_call: TRBJ1-1
d_call: TRBD1
v_call: TRBV10-3
clone_size: few

cdr3_aa: CASSQGFMPDYEQYF
cdr3_nt: TGCGCCAGCAGCCAGGGTTTCATGCCGGACTACGAGCAGTACTTC
j_call: TRBJ2-7
d_call: -
v_call: TRBV4-1
clone_size: -

cdr3_aa: CASSYGTGGPTRTNEQFF
cdr3_nt: TGTGCCAGCAGTTATGGGACAGGAGGACCCACGCGGACCAATGAGCAGTTCTTC
j_call: TRBJ2-1
d_call: TRBD1
v_call: TRBV6-2/TRBV6-3
clone_size: few

cdr3_aa: CASSSRTGLAASYEQYF
cdr3_nt: TGTGCCAGCAGCTCACGAACTGGACTAGCGGCAAGCTACGAGCAGTACTTC
j_call: TRBJ2-7
d_call: TRBD2
v_call: TRBV7-9
clone_size: -

cdr3_aa: CASSTRGDRPQPQHF
cdr3_nt: TGTGCCAGCAGTACCCGCGGGGACAGGCCCCAGCCCCAGCATTTT
j_call: TRBJ1-5
d_call: TRBD1
v_call: TRBV27
clone_size: few

cdr3_aa: CASSLAGRSGANVLTF
cdr3_nt: TGTGCCAGCAGTCTAGCGGGCCGCTCTGGGGCCAACGTCCTGACTTTC
j_call: TRBJ2-6
d_call: TRBD2
v_call: TRBV12-3/TRBV12-4
clone_size: few

cdr3_aa: CSAYPSGTYNEQFF
cdr3_nt: TGCAGTGCGTATCCTAGCGGTACCTACAATGAGCAGTTCTTC
j_call: TRBJ2-1
d_call: TRBD2
v_call: TRBV20-1
clone_size: many

cdr3_aa: CASSRSDEQYF
cdr3_nt: TGTGCCAGCAGCCGGTCCGACGAGCAGTACTTC
j_call: TRBJ2-7
d_call: -
v_call: TRBV3-1
clone_size: -

cdr3_aa: CASSLLTRGRASNQPQHF
cdr3_nt: TGTGCCAGCAGTTTATTGACCCGGGGCAGGGCAAGCAATCAGCCCCAGCATTTT
j_call: TRBJ1-5
d_call: -
v_call: TRBV28
clone_size: many

cdr3_aa: CASSFGRMNTGELFF
cdr3_nt: TGTGCCAGTAGTTTTGGGAGAATGAACACCGGGGAGCTGTTTTTT
j_call: TRBJ2-2
d_call: -
v_call: TRBV19
clone_size: -